This T cell receptor beta chain was recovered during a study of identical twins. Study observations and caveats: Invariant MAIT and iNKT cells may have partly biased zero-insertion analyses. Out-of-frame alpha sequences shared by twins showed excess low generation probability. Conclusions were drawn cross-sectionally by statistical analysis, without following the same donors.

V was pared by 0 bases and J by 6 bases, with 10 bases between. The CDR3 has 13 residues. CDR1 is SGDLS, CDR2 YYNGEE, per germline. At least ten counts were recorded for this clonotype. As yet, its antigen is unknown. TCRdb re-analysed the 5' RACE reads in MiXCR, keeping a single row per CDR3 protein. The sample carries about 660,000 distinct CDR3 sequences, less than 10% recorded once. The same specimen was also included in a second study, on yellow fever vaccine responses in identical twins.

This TCR derives from a woman aged 18 to 35 in good health. The sample was PBMCs. The chain employs TRBV9 and TRBJ2-7, with D tentatively TRBD1 (5 bases). The CDR3 sequence is CASSVDVGAEQYF. DNA for the CDR3: TGTGCCAGCAGCGTAGACGTAGGGGCCGAGCAGTACTTC.